Shown below are 27 T cell receptor beta chains from a single sample sequenced in a study of T cells of healthy individuals. One entry per CDR3 protein, called by TCRdb with MiXCR from the 5' RACE reads. Here the sample spans 53,000 or so distinct CDR3 sequences, around 15% being singletons. The receptors originated from a human donor in good health.

The sample holds many counts of this clonotype. The V and J genes are TRBV24-1 and TRBJ1-5, with 10 bases fitting TRBD1. CDR1 and CDR2 (germline): KGHDR, SFDVKD. Losses at the gene ends were 3 bases for V and 5 bases for J; bases not matched to a gene: 3. The CDR3 totals 15 residues. CDR3 protein: CATSDRDRGDQPQHF. In DNA, the CDR3 is TGTGCCACCAGTGATAGGGACAGGGGAGATCAGCCCCAGCATTTT.

The chain combines TRBV27 with TRBJ1-5, with D perhaps matching TRBD1 (6 bases). CDR3 length: 13 amino acids. V lost 4 bases and J 5 bases, leaving 9 bases between the germline ends. CDR1 is MNHEY and CDR2 is SMNVEV in the germline V gene (reference sequence). CDR3 sequence (DNA): TGTGCCAGCAGTTACAGGGAGTATCAGCCCCAGCATTTT. Its protein product is CASSYREYQPQHF.

This rearrangement joins TRBV12-3 or TRBV12-4 to TRBJ2-6; no clear D. With 6 bases removed from V and 0 bases from J, the gap between germline ends came to 6 bases. The CDR3 is 14 amino acids. CDR3 sequence (DNA): TGTGCCAGCAGCTTAACCTCTGGGGCCAACGTCCTGACTTTC. This encodes CASSLTSGANVLTF.

At least ten counts were recorded for this clonotype. The chain links TRBV29-1 to TRBJ1-3, with D possibly matching TRBD1 (5 bases). Germline loops: CDR1 SQVTM, CDR2 ANQGSEA. V was shortened by 7 bases and J by 0 bases, with 16 bases between the two germline ends. The CDR3 sequence is 15 residues long. CDR3 sequence: CSATGEGSSGNTIYF. The CDR3 DNA reads TGCAGCGCCACCGGGGAGGGGAGCTCTGGAAACACCATATATTTT. Drawing the rest from reference TRBV29-1 and TRBJ1-3, the complete variable domain is SAVISQKPSRDICQRGTSLTIQCQVDSQVTMMFWYRQQPGQSLTLIATANQGSEATYESGFVIDKFPISRPNLTFSTLTVSNMSPEDSSIYLCSATGEGSSGNTIYFGEGSWLTVV.

This clonotype showed up just a few times. The J gene is TRBJ1-1, the V gene TRBV20-1, with a tentative D call TRBD1 (5 bases). The V end was cut by 5 bases, the J end by 10 bases, with 20 bases between. The CDR3 loop spans 13 amino acids. Germline values: CDR1 DFQATT, CDR2 SNEGSKA (reference sequence). The CDR3 DNA sequence: TGCAGTGCTTCCCCGGACACGAACCGACGAGCTTTCTTT. This codes for CSASPDTNRRAFF.

This clonotype has at least ten counts. The chain is built from TRBV29-1 and TRBJ2-7; D may be TRBD1 or TRBD2 (5 bases each). The ends were cut back, 7 bases at V and 0 bases at J, with 16 bases in the middle. Germline loops: CDR1 SQVTM, CDR2 ANQGSEA. The CDR3 consists of 14 residues. The CDR3 region is CSATGTASSYEQYF. CDR3 sequence (DNA): TGCAGCGCCACCGGGACGGCGAGCTCCTACGAGCAGTACTTC.

This clonotype was counted only a few times. The chain recombines TRBV5-6 with TRBJ1-1; a possible D gene is TRBD1 (5 bases). Looked up from germline, CDR1 is SGHDT and CDR2 is YYEEEE. This CDR3 comprises 13 residues. The V end lost 6 bases, the J end lost 8 bases, and 17 bases lay between the germline ends. CDR3 sequence: CASINLQGSEAFF. CDR3 coding DNA: TGTGCCAGCATCAACCTTCAGGGAAGCGAAGCTTTCTTT.

V is TRBV19 and J is TRBJ1-5; 8 bases map to TRBD1. CDR3 length: 15 amino acids. J lost 1 base, V lost 3 bases, and 2 bases had no gene match. Per germline, CDR1 LNHDA and CDR2 SQIVND (reference sequence). CDR3 protein: CASSMRQGSNQPQHF. The CDR3 nucleotides are TGTGCCAGTAGTATGAGACAGGGGAGCAATCAGCCCCAGCATTTT.

In this sample, this clonotype is medium-sized. This rearrangement joins TRBV13 to TRBJ2-7, with TRBD2 identical over 9 bases. CDR1 PRHDT and CDR2 FYEKMQ come from the germline V gene (reference sequence). Germline trimming cut 4 bases from V and 7 bases from J; bases unmatched to any gene: 2. This CDR3 is 12 amino acids long. As DNA, the CDR3 is TGTGCCAGCAGCTCGCGGGGGGGTGAGCAGTACTTC. This codes for CASSSRGGEQYF.

This clonotype was counted at least ten times. This sequence joins TRBV11-2 and TRBJ2-1, with 8 nucleotides matching TRBD2. The CDR3 covers 16 residues. V lost 4 bases, J lost 9 bases, and 14 bases stayed unmatched. CDR1 is SGHAT, CDR2 FQNNGV, per germline. The CDR3 DNA is TGTGCCAGCAGCTCCTCGCCTCAGCGGGAGTTGGGTGAGCAGTTCTTC. Translated: CASSSSPQRELGEQFF. The variable domain in full, completed from reference TRBV11-2 and TRBJ2-1, reads EAGVAQSPRYKIIEKRQSVAFWCNPISGHATLYWYQQILGQGPKLLIQFQNNGVVDDSQLPKDRFSAERLKGVDSTLKIQPAKLEDSAVYLCASSSSPQRELGEQFFGPGTRLTVL.

The table lists this clonotype with many counts. The chain has TRBV2 and TRBJ2-2; TRBD1 aligns across 7 bases. Germline V gene sequence: CDR1 SNHLY, CDR2 FYNNEI. This CDR3 has 18 residues. Trimming at V came to 8 bases and at J to 5 bases, leaving 20 bases not matched to a gene. The CDR3 sequence: CASPSPRETGIWTGELFF. The DNA of the CDR3 is TGTGCCAGCCCTTCTCCGAGGGAGACAGGGATTTGGACCGGGGAGCTGTTTTTT.

This clonotype was counted only a few times. This sequence joins TRBV6-2 or TRBV6-3 and TRBJ1-5; no definite D call. Trimming cost V 0 bases and J 5 bases, with 8 bases left between them. The CDR3 is 14 residues long. Germline V gives CDR1 MNHEY, CDR2 SVGEGT. DNA of the CDR3: TGTGCCAGCAGTTACTCACGGGGATATCAGCCCCAGCATTTT. Its protein is CASSYSRGYQPQHF.

J is TRBJ1-3 and V is TRBV7-6; no definite D call. Trimming cost V 1 base and J 4 bases, with 5 bases left between them. CDR1 and CDR2 from the germline V gene are SGHVS and FNYEAQ. The CDR3 has 13 amino acids. CDR3 in amino acids: CASSLVPGNTIYF. The CDR3 DNA reads as TGTGCCAGCAGCTTAGTCCCCGGAAACACCATATATTTT.

This clonotype was seen a handful of times. The chain uses TRBV7-2 and TRBJ2-5; D not resolved. CDR3 size: 14 residues. Trimming removed 1 base from V and 7 bases from J, with 13 bases in between. Per germline, CDR1 SGHTA and CDR2 FQGNSA. The CDR3 sequence is CASSLVATSGTQYF. CDR3 nucleotides: TGTGCCAGCAGCTTAGTAGCCACTTCAGGGACCCAGTACTTC.

The sample holds many counts of this clonotype. The rearrangement links TRBV19 to TRBJ1-5; 7 bases line up with TRBD1. The CDR3 covers 14 residues. The ends lost 7 bases at V and 3 bases at J; junction bases unmatched: 6. Germline CDR1 reads LNHDA; CDR2 reads SQIVND (reference sequence). CDR3 region: CASNSGQNNQPQHF. The CDR3 bases are TGTGCCAGTAACTCGGGACAGAACAATCAGCCCCAGCATTTT. The full variable domain, rest sourced from reference TRBV19 and TRBJ1-5, is DGGITQSPKYLFRKEGQNVTLSCEQNLNHDAMYWYRQDPGQGLRLIYYSQIVNDFQKGDIAEGYSVSREKKESFPLTVTSAQKNPTAFYLCASNSGQNNQPQHFGDGTRLSIL.

This chain connects TRBV5-1 to TRBJ1-2; the D gene is possibly TRBD1 (5 bases). Germline V lookup: CDR1 SGHRS, CDR2 YFSETQ. This CDR3 comprises 13 residues. The V end was cut by 3 bases, the J end by 6 bases, with 12 bases between. CDR3 DNA: TGCGCCAGCAGCTGGGGCGGAAACGATGGCTACACCTTC. Protein sequence: CASSWGGNDGYTF.

This clonotype was seen a handful of times. The chain combines TRBV6-6 with TRBJ2-7; 11 bases are a match to TRBD2. The CDR3 is 15 amino acids. V lost 3 bases to trimming and J lost 3 bases; unmatched junction nucleotides: 4. Germline V gives CDR1 MNHNY, CDR2 SVGAGI (reference sequence). The CDR3 reads CASSYYGTSGYEQYF. The CDR3 region has the DNA TGTGCCAGCAGTTATTACGGGACTAGCGGCTACGAGCAGTACTTC.

This clonotype has a handful of counts. The chain has TRBV19 and TRBJ2-2, with D perhaps matching TRBD1 or TRBD2 (5 bases each). Germline CDR1 is LNHDA and CDR2 is SQIVND (reference sequence). This CDR3 spans 15 amino acids. V gave up 11 bases and J gave up 3 bases, with 19 bases separating them. The CDR3 spells CASSPEGYDTGELFF. The DNA for the CDR3 is TGTGCCTCCTCCCCTGAGGGGTATGACACCGGGGAGCTGTTTTTT.

The chain uses TRBV20-1 and TRBJ2-6; either TRBD1 or TRBD2 may supply D (5 bases each). The CDR3 is made up of 17 amino acids. V was pared by 2 bases and J by 0 bases, with 14 bases between. Germline CDR1 and CDR2: DFQATT and SNEGSKA (reference sequence). The CDR3 DNA reads TGCAGTGCTAGACGAGGGGCAGGGAGCTCTGGGGCCAACGTCCTGACTTTC. Translation: CSARRGAGSSGANVLTF.

The chain couples TRBV5-1 to TRBJ1-2, with TRBD1 as a possible D gene (5 bases). The CDR3 spans 15 residues. Germline V CDR1 and CDR2: SGHRS, YFSETQ. With 0 bases removed from V and 2 bases from J, the gap between germline ends came to 11 bases. The CDR3 reads CASSLAVGVNYGYTF. For the CDR3, the DNA is TGCGCCAGCAGCTTGGCCGTGGGGGTAAACTATGGCTACACCTTC.

This clonotype was observed at least ten times. The V call is TRBV2, the J call TRBJ1-5, with D perhaps TRBD1 (6 bases). This CDR3 region has 14 residues. From germline, CDR1 is SNHLY and CDR2 FYNNEI. Trimming removed 8 bases from V and 4 bases from J, with 15 bases in between. The CDR3 sequence: CASQARGLNQPQHF. The DNA for the CDR3 is TGTGCCAGCCAAGCCAGGGGATTAAATCAGCCCCAGCATTTT.

This clonotype has ten or more counts. The chain links TRBV20-1 to TRBJ2-7, with D unresolved. V shed 5 bases and J shed 2 bases, with 13 bases lying between them. This CDR3 contains 13 residues. Germline lookup yields CDR1 DFQATT and CDR2 SNEGSKA (reference sequence). For the CDR3, the DNA is TGCAGTGCTGAGCAGGACGGGCCCTACGAGCAGTACTTC. Amino acids: CSAEQDGPYEQYF.

This sequence joins TRBV12-3 or TRBV12-4 and TRBJ1-1; 7 bases are a match to TRBD1. With 6 bases clipped from V and 2 bases from J, the junction kept 12 bases outside the gene matches. The CDR3 consists of 16 residues. The CDR3 loop is CASSEGRGGFNTEAFF. CDR3 DNA sequence: TGTGCCAGCAGCGAAGGGAGAGGGGGCTTTAACACTGAAGCTTTCTTT.

This clonotype showed up just a few times. The gene calls are TRBV6-2 or TRBV6-3 and TRBJ2-1, with 11 nucleotides matching TRBD2. The trim removed 7 bases at V and 10 bases at J, leaving 6 bases unmatched. CDR1 MNHEY and CDR2 SVGEGT come from the germline V gene. The CDR3 has 13 residues. CDR3 in DNA: TGTGCCAGCACGGCTAGCGGGGGGCGGGAGCAGTTCTTC. Translated, it gives CASTASGGREQFF.

This rearrangement joins TRBV15 to TRBJ2-1; 10 positions agree with TRBD2. The CDR3 has 17 amino acids. V trimming: 1 base; J trimming: 0 bases; junction bases outside the gene matches: 3. CDR1 is LNHNV, CDR2 YYDKDF, per germline (reference sequence). The CDR3 loop is CATSRVSGRNSYNEQFF. For the CDR3, the DNA is TGTGCCACCAGCAGAGTTAGCGGGAGGAACTCCTACAATGAGCAGTTCTTC.

In this sample, this clonotype turned up many times. The chain is built from TRBV29-1 and TRBJ2-3; D gene unclear. The CDR3 loop spans 10 amino acids. Trimming pared 6 bases from V and 6 bases from J, leaving 7 bases between. Germline V gene data show CDR1 as SQVTM and CDR2 as ANQGSEA. The CDR3 DNA follows: TGCAGCGTCCCAGCGGATACGCAGTATTTT. It translates to CSVPADTQYF.

Worth noting for this clonotype: An end of the junction does not agree with germline; a read error may underlie this. The gene calls are TRBV7-9 and TRBJ2-7; 8 bases map to TRBD1. Germline CDR1 SEHNR, CDR2 FQNEAQ (reference sequence). The CDR3 has 15 residues. CDR3 in DNA: TGTACCAGCAGCACACGGGACAGGCCCTCCTACGAGCAGTACTTC. This codes for CTSSTRDRPSYEQYF.